One and the same sample provided the 4 T cell receptor beta chains below, sequenced in a study of cytotoxic CD8 clonotypes in ibrutinib-treated CLL. TCRdb's table, derived via immunoSEQ multiplex PCR, lists solely in-frame clones and lacks some. This table holds about 76,000 clones, about 86% found once. The material sequenced was PBMCs, taken before ibrutinib treatment. Receptor source: a human donor with chronic lymphocytic leukemia.

The V call is TRBV5-6, the J call TRBJ2-7; possible D gene TRBD2, 6 bases. Trimming took 5 bases from V and 3 from J, leaving 12 bases between them. The CDR3 has 13 amino acids. Germline CDR1 SGHDT, CDR2 YYEEEE. CDR3 nucleotide sequence: TGTGCCAGCAGTCGAACGGAGGGCTACGAGCAGTACTTC. Protein: CASSRTEGYEQYF. Based on the CDR3 plus reference TRBV5-6 and TRBJ2-7, the full variable domain is DAGVTQSPTHLIKTRGQQVTLRCSPKSGHDTVSWYQQALGQGPQFIFQYYEEEERQRGNFPDRFSGHQFPNYSSELNVNALLLGDSALYLCASSRTEGYEQYFGPGTRLTVT.

The V gene is TRBV6-5, the J gene TRBJ2-7, with TRBD1 identical over 7 bases. There are 14 residues in the CDR3. The germline CDR1 and CDR2 sequences are MNHEY and SVGAGI. Trimming at V came to 4 bases and at J to 2 bases, leaving 5 bases not matched to a gene. As DNA, the CDR3 is TGTGCCAGCAGTTTAGACAGGGTGCCCTACGAGCAGTACTTC. Translated, it gives CASSLDRVPYEQYF.

V is TRBV19 and J is TRBJ1-3, with D possibly matching TRBD1 (6 bases). Trimming pared 5 bases from V and 7 bases from J, leaving 12 bases between. In germline, CDR1 is LNHDA, CDR2 SQIVND (reference sequence). The CDR3 extends over 13 amino acids. As DNA, the CDR3 is TGTGCCAGTAGTCGGACGCAGGGGAACACCATATATTTT. Amino acids: CASSRTQGNTIYF.

The rearrangement joins TRBV15 to TRBJ1-5, with unresolved D. The CDR3 runs 13 residues. The germline gives CDR1 LNHNV, CDR2 YYDKDF (reference sequence). V was pared by 1 base and J by 3 bases, with 4 bases between. Here the CDR3 reads CATSRGDNQPQHF. CDR3 nucleotides: TGTGCCACCAGCAGAGGGGACAATCAGCCCCAGCATTTT.